A few counts support the clone carrying this TCR beta chain. TCRdb reanalysed the 5' RACE reads using MiXCR and keeps one entry per CDR3 protein. This sample has about 690,000 distinct CDR3 sequences; about 20% occur once, and the top ten carry roughly 4%. This CDR3 is built from 13 residues. V lost 4 bases, J lost 6 bases, and 7 bases stayed unmatched. Per germline, CDR1 SGHRS and CDR2 YFSETQ. The data are from a study of identical twins. Every sampled donor was Caucasian and healthy. These data were also filed under a second study, of T cells expressing NK-cell markers. According to that study: Several donors' CD3+CD56-NKG2C+ cells were dominated by the same clonotypes. Nothing established the HCMV specificity of expanded NKG2C+ T cell clones.

V is TRBV5-1 and J is TRBJ2-7, with TRBD1 identical over 7 bases. The receptor's source is a woman aged 18 to 35 in good health. The sample comprised PBMCs. The CDR3 nucleotides read TGCGCCAGCAGCGAAGACAGGGCGGGCGAGCAGTACTTC. This sequence encodes CASSEDRAGEQYF.